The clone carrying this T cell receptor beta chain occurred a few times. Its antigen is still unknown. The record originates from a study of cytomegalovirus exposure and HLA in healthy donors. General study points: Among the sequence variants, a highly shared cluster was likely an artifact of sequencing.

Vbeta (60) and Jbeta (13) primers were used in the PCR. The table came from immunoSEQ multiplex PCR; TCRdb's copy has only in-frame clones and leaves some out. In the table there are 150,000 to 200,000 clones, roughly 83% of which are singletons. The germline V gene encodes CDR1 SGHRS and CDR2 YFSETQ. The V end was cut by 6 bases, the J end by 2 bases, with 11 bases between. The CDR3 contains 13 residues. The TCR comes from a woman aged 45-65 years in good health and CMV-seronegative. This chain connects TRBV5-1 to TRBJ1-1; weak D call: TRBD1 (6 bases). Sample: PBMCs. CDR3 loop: CASKRDTNTEAFF. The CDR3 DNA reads TGCGCCAGCAAACGGGACACCAACACTGAAGCTTTCTTT.